Listed here are 26 T cell receptor beta chains from one sample, sequenced in a study of control samples from healthy donors and cancer patients (dated by TCRdb to the early 2020s). Preparation of the library involved the immunoSEQ multiplex PCR assay. TCRdb limited this immuneACCESS table to in-frame rearrangements with V and J called. A share of clones is missing; checked studies link under half to unresolved V genes, and the rest is unexplained. The sample data list about 55,000 clones, and approximately 95% of these were observed just once. The ten biggest clones cover approximately 1% of the sample. Sequenced: blood. These receptors came from a woman in her late teens or twenties in good health.

The gene calls are TRBV7-9 and TRBJ1-1; D is unresolved. The CDR3 has 13 amino acids. CDR1 and CDR2 (germline): SEHNR, FQNEAQ (reference sequence). Trimming took off 1 base at V and 4 bases at J, with 7 bases between the two ends. The CDR3 DNA follows: TGTGCCAGCAGCTTAGACGGGAGCACTGAAGCTTTCTTT. It encodes CASSLDGSTEAFF.

The chain employs TRBV6-1 and TRBJ1-5; D is unclear. Looked up from germline, CDR1 is MNHNS and CDR2 is SASEGT. The germline V and J ends were trimmed by 3 bases and 7 bases, with 7 bases remaining between them. The CDR3 contains 12 residues. CDR3 sequence: CASSEVTQPQHF. The DNA for the CDR3 is TGTGCCAGCAGTGAGGTCACCCAGCCCCAGCATTTT.

The chain joins TRBV12-5 to TRBJ1-6; no clear D. Germline lookup yields CDR1 LGHNT and CDR2 FRNRAP. CDR3 length: 14 residues. V lost 6 bases and J lost 2, with 8 bases in between. Here the CDR3 reads CASGKTPYNSPLHF. The CDR3 bases are TGTGCTAGTGGGAAGACCCCCTATAATTCACCCCTCCACTTT. Variable domain in full (rest from reference TRBV12-5 and TRBJ1-6): DARVTQTPRHKVTEMGQEVTMRCQPILGHNTVFWYRQTMMQGLELLAYFRNRAPLDDSGMPKDRFSAEMPDATLATLKIQPSEPRDSAVYFCASGKTPYNSPLHFGNGTRLTVT.

J is TRBJ2-1 and V is TRBV21-1; no DNA check was done on the table's D call, TRBD2. TRBV21-1 is annotated as a pseudogene. The CDR3 totals 14 residues. CDR3 sequence (DNA): TGTGCCAGCAGAAGCGGGGTGGAAGCAAATGAGCAGTTCTTC. This encodes CASRSGVEANEQFF.

This chain joins TRBV9 and TRBJ1-6; D call uncertain. There are 15 residues in the CDR3. Germline V gene lookup returns CDR1 SGDLS and CDR2 YYNGEE. Deletions cut 0 bases from V and 7 bases from J, with 11 bases between. The CDR3 DNA reads TGTGCCAGCAGCGTAGGAGGGATTGGCAATTCACCCCTCCACTTT. The encoded protein is CASSVGGIGNSPLHF.

V and J are TRBV5-6 and TRBJ1-2; D is unclear. Looked up from germline, CDR1 is SGHDT and CDR2 is YYEEEE. CDR3 length: 15 residues. The germline V and J ends were trimmed by 3 bases and 8 bases, with 20 bases remaining between them. CDR3 region: CASSSGRFDFSGYTF. CDR3 sequence (DNA): TGTGCCAGCAGCTCTGGACGTTTTGACTTTTCGGGCTACACCTTC.

The chain joins TRBV3-1 (or the pseudogene TRBV3-2) to TRBJ2-5, with TRBD2 matching over 10 bases. Germline values: CDR1 LGHDT, CDR2 YNNKEL (reference sequence). CDR3 size: 16 residues. After removal of 1 base from V and 7 bases from J, the junction contained 9 bases not matched to a gene. This CDR3 reads CASSQGLAGGRVTQYF. The CDR3 nucleotides read TGTGCCAGCAGCCAAGGGTTAGCGGGGGGCCGGGTGACCCAGTACTTC.

J is TRBJ1-1 and V is TRBV27, with D tentatively TRBD1 (5 bases). There are 14 residues in the CDR3. CDR1 is MNHEY and CDR2 is SMNVEV in the germline V gene (reference sequence). Trimming took off 0 bases at V and 10 bases at J, with 15 bases between the two ends. The CDR3 DNA sequence: TGTGCCAGCAGTTTATCGATGTCAGGGACGAGAGCTTTCTTT. It encodes CASSLSMSGTRAFF.

A word on this clone: This same CDR3 is encoded by further DNA sequences in the sample. The chain has TRBV29-1 and TRBJ2-7; the D call may be TRBD1 or TRBD2 (5 bases each). Germline values: CDR1 SQVTM, CDR2 ANQGSEA. There are 12 residues in the CDR3. V lost 6 bases and J 3 bases, leaving 12 bases between the germline ends. This CDR3 reads CSVETADYEQYF. The DNA of the CDR3 is TGCAGCGTAGAGACAGCGGACTACGAGCAGTACTTC.

The chain employs TRBV5-1 and TRBJ2-7; the match to TRBD1 covers 8 bases. CDR1 and CDR2 from the germline V gene are SGHRS and YFSETQ. Trimming took 5 bases from V and 1 from J; bases not matched to a gene: 5. The CDR3 length is 14 residues. CDR3 DNA: TGCGCCAGCAGTTTCACAGGGGGATCCTACGAGCAGTACTTC. As protein: CASSFTGGSYEQYF.

The chain carries TRBV18 and TRBJ1-2; D not certain. Trimming removed 2 bases at V and 3 bases at J, with 7 bases between. The CDR3 contains 13 residues. Germline values: CDR1 KGHSH, CDR2 LQKENI. The CDR3 region is CASSPLEDYGYTF. CDR3 coding DNA: TGTGCCAGCTCACCATTAGAAGACTATGGCTACACCTTC.

The rearrangement uses TRBV19 and TRBJ2-5; possibly TRBD2 for D (6 bases). CDR1 is LNHDA and CDR2 is SQIVND in the germline V gene (reference sequence). This CDR3 has 15 amino acids. The V and J ends lost 0 bases and 4 bases respectively, with 12 bases between them. In DNA form, the CDR3 reads TGTGCCAGTAGTATAGATAGCGGCCTTCTAGAGACCCAGTACTTC. Amino acids: CASSIDSGLLETQYF.

The chain couples TRBV2 to TRBJ1-2, with 7 bases lining up with TRBD1. The germline V gene has CDR1 SNHLY and CDR2 FYNNEI. CDR3 length: 13 amino acids. V shed 7 bases and J 7 bases; nucleotides not matched to a gene: 9. For the CDR3, the DNA is TGTGCCAGCAATCCGGGACAGAACGTTGGCTACACCTTC. Translated: CASNPGQNVGYTF.

V and J are TRBV4-1 and TRBJ2-1; D unclear. V was pared by 3 bases and J by 0 bases, with 6 bases between. Germline V gene data show CDR1 as MGHRA and CDR2 as YSYEKL. This CDR3 is built from 14 residues. The CDR3 is CASSQTLSYNEQFF. The CDR3 nucleotides are TGCGCCAGCAGCCAGACCCTCTCCTACAATGAGCAGTTCTTC.

The chain carries TRBV5-1 and TRBJ1-5; possibly TRBD1 for D (6 bases). Germline V gene data show CDR1 as SGHRS and CDR2 as YFSETQ. The CDR3 consists of 13 residues. Trimming left V 10 bases short and J 4 bases short, with 15 bases between. The CDR3 sequence: CASRRGENQPQHF. The CDR3, as DNA: TGCGCCTCCCGTAGGGGGGAAAATCAGCCCCAGCATTTT.

The chain employs TRBV20-1 and TRBJ1-2; D perhaps matches TRBD1 (6 bases). Germline V gene sequence: CDR1 DFQATT, CDR2 SNEGSKA (reference sequence). With 3 bases removed from V and 4 bases from J, the gap between germline ends came to 15 bases. The CDR3 covers 14 residues. DNA for the CDR3: TGCAGTGCTAGTGTCGGGGGCCAACGCTATGGCTACACCTTC. Its protein product is CSASVGGQRYGYTF.

This rearrangement joins TRBV7-8 to TRBJ1-3; D perhaps matches TRBD1 (6 bases). Germline lookup yields CDR1 SGHVS and CDR2 FQNEAQ. The CDR3 contains 15 residues. V dropped 3 bases and J dropped 4 bases, with 13 bases sitting between them. Written as DNA, the CDR3 is TGTGCCAGCAGCTTGGGAAGCACAGGGGGAAACACCATATATTTT. It specifies CASSLGSTGGNTIYF.

J is TRBJ2-3 and V is TRBV14; TRBD2 matches at 9 bases. In germline, CDR1 is SGHDN, CDR2 FVKESK. V trimming: 4 bases; J trimming: 2 bases; junction bases outside the gene matches: 19. There are 20 residues in the CDR3. In DNA, the CDR3 is TGTGCCAGCAGCCCCCGGTGGTTGGCGGGGGGGCCGTGGGACACAGATACGCAGTATTTT. Translating it yields CASSPRWLAGGPWDTDTQYF. Full variable domain (remainder filled in from reference TRBV14 and TRBJ2-3): EAGVTQFPSHSVIEKGQTVTLRCDPISGHDNLYWYRRVMGKEIKFLLHFVKESKQDESGMPNNRFLAERTGGTYSTLKVQPAELEDSGVYFCASSPRWLAGGPWDTDTQYFGPGTRLTVL.

About this clone itself: Compared with germline, one end of the junction differs, possibly owing to a read error. Other DNA sequences in the sample encode the same CDR3. The chain uses TRBV11-2 and TRBJ1-2; D remains unclear. The CDR3 is made up of 13 amino acids. Germline lookup yields CDR1 SGHAT and CDR2 FQNNGV. Here the CDR3 DNA reads TGTGCCAGCAGCCTTCAACGGAACTATGGCTATACCTTC. It is translated as CASSLQRNYGYTF.

The rearrangement joins TRBV7-2 to TRBJ1-5; D is possibly TRBD1 (6 bases). This CDR3 is 16 amino acids long. Trimming pared 3 bases from V and 0 bases from J, leaving 12 bases between. Germline CDR1 reads SGHTA; CDR2 reads FQGNSA. DNA for the CDR3: TGTGCCAGCAGCTTGAGGGGGGGTTCTAGCAATCAGCCCCAGCATTTT. Its protein product is CASSLRGGSSNQPQHF.

The chain employs TRBV11-3 and TRBJ2-1; D could derive from TRBD1 or TRBD2 (7 bases each). The CDR3 has 13 residues. V shed 9 bases and J shed 4 bases, with 13 bases lying between them. Germline V lookup: CDR1 SGHNT, CDR2 YENEEA. The CDR3 nucleotides are TGTGCCAGAAATCAGGGGGGGTACAATGAGCAGTTCTTC. The encoded protein is CARNQGGYNEQFF.

The chain links TRBV28 to TRBJ2-7, with TRBD2 matching 8 bases. Trimming at V came to 6 bases and at J to 6 bases, leaving 10 bases not matched to a gene. The germline gives CDR1 MDHEN, CDR2 SYDVKM. This CDR3 has 14 amino acids. CDR3 sequence reads: CASRGGTSLSEQYF. The CDR3, as DNA: TGTGCCAGCAGGGGGGGGACTAGTCTCAGCGAGCAGTACTTC.

V is TRBV10-2 and J is TRBJ2-5; the D is unclear. The CDR3 is 13 residues long. From germline, CDR1 is WSHSY and CDR2 SAAADI. Trimming removed 0 bases from V and 3 bases from J, with 5 bases in between. In DNA, the CDR3 is TGCGCCAGCAGTGAGTCGAAGAAAGAGACCCAGTACTTC. Amino acid sequence: CASSESKKETQYF.

CDR3 DNA sequence: TGTGCCAGCAGTGGGGGGCAGGTTGCCCCCGGGGAGCTGTTTTTT. Its translation: CASSGGQVAPGELFF. The rearrangement joins TRBV2 to TRBJ2-2, with a weak D call TRBD1 (6 bases). Looked up from germline, CDR1 is SNHLY and CDR2 is FYNNEI. The CDR3 consists of 15 residues. V was cut by 4 bases and J by 6 bases, with 15 bases left in between.

V usage is TRBV9 and J usage is TRBJ2-4; 11 bases match TRBD2. The CDR3 runs to 17 residues. Germline CDR1 is SGDLS and CDR2 is YYNGEE. V shed 0 bases and J 3 bases; nucleotides not matched to a gene: 5. The CDR3 spells CASSVGGTSGDKNIQYF. DNA for the CDR3: TGTGCCAGCAGCGTAGGGGGGACTAGCGGAGACAAAAACATTCAGTACTTC. Filled out from reference TRBV9 and TRBJ2-4, the complete variable domain reads DSGVTQTPKHLITATGQRVTLRCSPRSGDLSVYWYQQSLDQGLQFLIQYYNGEERAKGNILERFSAQQFPDLHSELNLSSLELGDSALYFCASSVGGTSGDKNIQYFGAGTRLSVL.

The genes are TRBV6-5 and TRBJ1-2; D remains ambiguous. The ends were cut back, 8 bases at V and 4 bases at J, with 8 bases in the middle. Germline V gene data show CDR1 as MNHEY and CDR2 as SVGAGI. This CDR3 region has 11 residues. The CDR3 sequence is CASQQRYGYTF. The CDR3 DNA sequence: TGTGCCAGCCAACAGCGCTATGGCTACACCTTC.